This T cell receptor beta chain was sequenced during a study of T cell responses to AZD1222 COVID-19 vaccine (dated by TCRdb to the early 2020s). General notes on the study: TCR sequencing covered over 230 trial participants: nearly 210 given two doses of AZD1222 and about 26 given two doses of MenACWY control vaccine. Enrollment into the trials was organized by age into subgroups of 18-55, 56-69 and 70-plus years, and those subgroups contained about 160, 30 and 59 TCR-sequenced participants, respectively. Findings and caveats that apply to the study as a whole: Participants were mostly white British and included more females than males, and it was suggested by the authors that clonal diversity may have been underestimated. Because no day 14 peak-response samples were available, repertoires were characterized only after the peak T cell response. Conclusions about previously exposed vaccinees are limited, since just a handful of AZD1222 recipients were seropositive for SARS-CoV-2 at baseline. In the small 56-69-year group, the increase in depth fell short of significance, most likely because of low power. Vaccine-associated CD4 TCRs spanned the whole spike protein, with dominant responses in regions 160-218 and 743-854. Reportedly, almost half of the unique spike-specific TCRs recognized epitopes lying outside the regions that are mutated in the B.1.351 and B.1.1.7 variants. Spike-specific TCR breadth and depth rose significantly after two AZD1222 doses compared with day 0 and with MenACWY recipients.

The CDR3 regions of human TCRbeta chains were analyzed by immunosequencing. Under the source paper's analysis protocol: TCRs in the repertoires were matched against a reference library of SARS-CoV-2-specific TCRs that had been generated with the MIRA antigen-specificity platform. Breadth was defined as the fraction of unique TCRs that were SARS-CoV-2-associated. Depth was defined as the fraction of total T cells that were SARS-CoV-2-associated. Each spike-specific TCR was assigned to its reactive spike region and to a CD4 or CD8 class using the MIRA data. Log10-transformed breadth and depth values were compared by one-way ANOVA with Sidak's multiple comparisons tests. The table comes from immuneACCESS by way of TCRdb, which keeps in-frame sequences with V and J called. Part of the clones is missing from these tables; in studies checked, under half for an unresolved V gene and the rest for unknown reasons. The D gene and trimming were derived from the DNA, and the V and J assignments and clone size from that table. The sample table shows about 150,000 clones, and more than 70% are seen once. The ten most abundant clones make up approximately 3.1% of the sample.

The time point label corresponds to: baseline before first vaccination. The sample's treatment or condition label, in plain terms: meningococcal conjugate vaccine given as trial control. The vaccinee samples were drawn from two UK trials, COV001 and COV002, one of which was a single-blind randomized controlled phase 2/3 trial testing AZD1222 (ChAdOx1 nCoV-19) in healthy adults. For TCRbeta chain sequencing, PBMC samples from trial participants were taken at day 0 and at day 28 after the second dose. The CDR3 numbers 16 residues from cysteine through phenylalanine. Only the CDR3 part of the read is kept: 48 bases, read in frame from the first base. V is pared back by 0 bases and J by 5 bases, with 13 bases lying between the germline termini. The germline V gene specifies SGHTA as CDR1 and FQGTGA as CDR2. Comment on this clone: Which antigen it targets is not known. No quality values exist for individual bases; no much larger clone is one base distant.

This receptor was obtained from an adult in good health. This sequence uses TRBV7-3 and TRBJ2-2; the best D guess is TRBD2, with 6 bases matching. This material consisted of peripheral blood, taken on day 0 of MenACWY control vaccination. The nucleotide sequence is TGTGCCAGCAGCTTAACCCTAGCCCGGGGGACCGGGGAGCTGTTTTTT. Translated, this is CASSLTLARGTGELFF.